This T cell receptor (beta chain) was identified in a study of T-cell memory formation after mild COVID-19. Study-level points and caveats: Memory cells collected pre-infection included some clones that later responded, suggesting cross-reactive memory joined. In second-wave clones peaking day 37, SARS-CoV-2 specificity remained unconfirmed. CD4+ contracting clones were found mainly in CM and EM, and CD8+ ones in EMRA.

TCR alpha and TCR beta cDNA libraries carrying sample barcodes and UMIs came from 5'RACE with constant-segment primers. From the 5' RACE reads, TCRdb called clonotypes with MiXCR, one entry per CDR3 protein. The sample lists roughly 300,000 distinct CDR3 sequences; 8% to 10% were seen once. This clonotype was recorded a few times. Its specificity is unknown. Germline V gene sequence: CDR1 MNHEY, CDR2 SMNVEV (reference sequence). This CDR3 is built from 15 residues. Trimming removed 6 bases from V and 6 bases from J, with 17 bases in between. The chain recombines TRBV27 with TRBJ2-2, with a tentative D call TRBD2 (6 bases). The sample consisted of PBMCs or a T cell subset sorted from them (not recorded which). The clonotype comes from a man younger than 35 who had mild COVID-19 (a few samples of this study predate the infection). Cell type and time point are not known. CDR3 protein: CASRWGLGGPGELFF. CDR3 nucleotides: TGTGCCAGCAGATGGGGCTTGGGGGGACCCGGGGAGCTGTTTTTT.